These 14 T cell receptor beta chains were sequenced from one sample in a study of T cells in Graves' hyperthyroidism and ophthalmopathy. There were TCR beta CDR3 regions amplified from RNA transcripts. The HTBI primer set served for first-round RT-PCR of the TCR CDR3. TCRdb analysed the multiplex PCR reads with MiXCR anew, one entry per CDR3 protein. The sample includes approximately 590,000 distinct CDR3 sequences, about a sixth of them seen just once. Sequenced input: blood. These receptors were obtained from a woman aged 25 to 39 with Graves' hyperthyroidism.

This clonotype was picked up many times. V gene TRBV15 combines with J gene TRBJ2-1; 10 bases map to TRBD2. Unmatched junction bases numbered 5, after V lost 0 bases and J lost 0 bases. This CDR3 is 18 amino acids long. Germline values: CDR1 LNHNV, CDR2 YYDKDF (reference sequence). CDR3 sequence (DNA): TGTGCCACCAGCAGAGATTCCCCTAGCGGGAGCTCCTACAATGAGCAGTTCTTC. It codes for CATSRDSPSGSSYNEQFF.

This clonotype has a count of ten or more. The chain combines TRBV5-1 with TRBJ2-7; 9 positions agree with TRBD1. The CDR3 consists of 13 residues. Germline loops: CDR1 SGHRS, CDR2 YFSETQ. The junction had 5 bases not matched to a gene; V was cut back by 7 bases and J by 3 bases. This CDR3 reads CASAGTGNYEQYF. The CDR3 region has the DNA TGCGCCAGCGCCGGGACAGGGAACTACGAGCAGTACTTC.

In this sample, this clonotype turned up a few times. Sequence at one end of the junction differs from germline and may be a read error. The rearrangement joins TRBV5-6 to TRBJ2-2; D is perhaps TRBD2 (5 bases). This CDR3 spans 12 amino acids. Germline CDR1 and CDR2: SGHDT and YYEEEE. CDR3 loop: CASSLVTGELSF. The CDR3 region has the DNA TGTGCCAGCAGCTTGGTGACCGGGGAGCTGTCTTTT.

This clonotype was counted many times. The rearrangement joins TRBV7-9 to TRBJ2-5, with D perhaps matching TRBD2 (6 bases). Germline loops: CDR1 SEHNR, CDR2 FQNEAQ (reference sequence). V lost 2 bases to trimming and J lost 4 bases, with 20 bases between them. The length of the CDR3 is 17 residues. This chain's CDR3 is CASSLTALSGSLETQYF. CDR3 DNA sequence: TGTGCCAGCAGCTTAACTGCCTTGAGCGGGTCCTTAGAGACCCAGTACTTC.

This clonotype was picked up many times. The chain has TRBV6-1 and TRBJ2-3; maybe TRBD2 (7 bases). The CDR3 extends over 17 amino acids. V lost 5 bases to trimming and J lost 2 bases, with 20 bases between them. Germline assignment: CDR1 MNHNS and CDR2 SASEGT. CDR3 amino acids: CASSPGYGGLATDTQYF. The DNA for the CDR3 is TGTGCCAGCAGTCCCGGGTACGGGGGGCTCGCCACAGATACGCAGTATTTT.

A few counts support this clonotype. This chain links TRBV2 with TRBJ1-3, with D possibly being TRBD1 (5 bases). V was trimmed by 7 bases and J by 3 bases, leaving 7 bases between them. The CDR3 spans 12 residues. The germline V gene has CDR1 SNHLY and CDR2 FYNNEI. CDR3 nucleotide sequence: TGTGCCAGCACCAGGGATGGAAACACCATATATTTT. Translation gives CASTRDGNTIYF. Filled out from reference TRBV2 and TRBJ1-3, the complete variable domain reads EPEVTQTPSHQVTQMGQEVILRCVPISNHLYFYWYRQILGQKVEFLVSFYNNEISEKSEIFDDQFSVERPDGSNFTLKIRSTKLEDSAMYFCASTRDGNTIYFGEGSWLTVV.

Only a few counts were recorded for this clonotype. The rearrangement joins TRBV10-3 to TRBJ1-1; D not certain. Trimming took off 0 bases at V and 8 bases at J, with 7 bases between the two ends. Germline CDR1 is ENHRY and CDR2 is SYGVKD. The CDR3 has 12 residues. CDR3 protein: CAISESVGEAFF. The CDR3 coding sequence is TGTGCCATCAGTGAGTCGGTGGGAGAAGCTTTCTTT.

Ten or more counts support this clonotype. The V and J genes are TRBV29-1 and TRBJ2-5; 7 nucleotides line up with TRBD2. V trimming: 8 bases; J trimming: 0 bases; junction bases outside the gene matches: 9. CDR1 is SQVTM and CDR2 is ANQGSEA in the germline V gene. This CDR3 has 14 amino acids. The CDR3 loop is CSMAGAPYQETQYF. The CDR3 DNA reads as TGCAGCATGGCGGGAGCCCCGTACCAAGAGACCCAGTACTTC.

This clonotype has only a few counts. This sequence joins TRBV6-1 and TRBJ1-1; D is possibly TRBD1 (5 bases). CDR1 MNHNS and CDR2 SASEGT come from the germline V gene. V lost 4 bases and J 5 bases, leaving 17 bases between the germline ends. The CDR3 extends over 15 amino acids. CDR3 DNA sequence: TGTGCCAGCAGTGCAGGGCGGTTGACGGAGACTGAAGCTTTCTTT. Encoded protein: CASSAGRLTETEAFF.

This sequence joins TRBV9 and TRBJ2-1; D might be TRBD2 (5 bases). Deletions cut 0 bases from V and 7 bases from J, with 8 bases between. Germline V lookup: CDR1 SGDLS, CDR2 YYNGEE. The CDR3 is made up of 13 amino acids. The CDR3 region is CASSVAWENEQFF. Written as DNA, the CDR3 is TGTGCCAGCAGCGTAGCATGGGAGAATGAGCAGTTCTTC.

The sample holds many counts of this clonotype. The V gene is TRBV27, the J gene TRBJ2-6; D may correspond to TRBD1 or TRBD2 (5 bases each). Germline V gene lookup returns CDR1 MNHEY and CDR2 SMNVEV (reference sequence). The CDR3 runs 16 residues. V lost 4 bases and J lost 1, with 11 bases in between. The CDR3 DNA sequence: TGTGCCAGCAGTTGGACGGGGCTGTCTGGGGCCAACGTCCTGACTTTC. Its translation: CASSWTGLSGANVLTF.

This clonotype was observed at least ten times. CDR3 in amino acids: CASSLRFGANVLTF. The DNA of the CDR3 is TGTGCCAGCAGCTTAAGGTTTGGGGCCAACGTCCTGACTTTC. The rearrangement joins TRBV7-2 to TRBJ2-6; no clear D gene. The ends were cut back, 2 bases at V and 3 bases at J, with 5 bases in the middle. The CDR3 spans 14 residues. The germline V gene has CDR1 SGHTA and CDR2 FQGNSA.

Ten or more counts support this clonotype. The J gene is TRBJ1-6, the V gene TRBV3-1; D gene ambiguous. CDR3 length: 12 residues. Trimming removed 0 bases from V and 14 bases from J, with 8 bases in between. CDR1 LGHDT and CDR2 YNNKEL come from the germline V gene (reference sequence). CDR3 region: CASSQEGRTLHF. CDR3 coding DNA: TGTGCCAGCAGCCAAGAGGGTCGGACCCTCCACTTT.

This rearrangement joins TRBV9 to TRBJ2-5; D is unclear. With 4 bases removed from V and 4 bases from J, the gap between germline ends came to 14 bases. Germline CDR1 SGDLS, CDR2 YYNGEE. The CDR3 has 14 residues. CDR3 residues: CASSSTRRPETQYF. DNA for the CDR3: TGTGCCAGCAGCTCCACCCGGCGTCCAGAGACCCAGTACTTC.